This T cell receptor beta chain stems from a study of cytomegalovirus exposure and HLA in healthy donors. Study-level background: Among 350 to 500 genotyped donors, approximately 80% fell in the Caucasian-associated ancestry cluster.

This clone was observed at least ten times. As yet, its antigen is unknown. Broader study findings: Productive status was seen about 90% or about 30% of the time for most TCR beta V segments in an earlier analysis. In most subjects, TCR beta sequences reportedly gave accurate predictions of HLA-A and HLA-B alleles.

The primer mix had 60 Vbeta and 13 Jbeta primers. Clones were read by immunoSEQ multiplex PCR, and TCRdb kept only the in-frame ones, dropping some. This sample has more than 40,000 clones; under 60% occur once, and the top ten carry approximately 6%. Germline V gives CDR1 SGHAT, CDR2 FQNNGV. V lost 0 bases and J lost 2; bases outside the gene matches: 4. This CDR3 contains 15 residues. This receptor was identified in a man aged 60 to 69 in good health and CMV-seronegative. The sample was PBMCs. V usage is TRBV11-2 and J usage is TRBJ2-7; 7 bases are a match to TRBD1. CDR3 DNA: TGTGCCAGCAGCTTAGACTACAGGGGACCCTACGAGCAGTACTTC. As protein: CASSLDYRGPYEQYF.